This TCR beta chain is from a study of T cells in Graves' hyperthyroidism and ophthalmopathy. This CDR3 is 14 amino acids long. Trimming at V came to 7 bases and at J to 9 bases, leaving 17 bases not matched to a gene. Germline loops: CDR1 DFQATT, CDR2 SNEGSKA (reference sequence). Comments on this clonotype: Antigen specificity is unknown.

Notes on the study in general: A model of 13 V-J features distinguished ophthalmopathy from stable hyperthyroidism. Before onset, ophthalmopathy was predicted by the model a median approximately 6.6 months earlier.

RNA transcripts served as the template for amplifying TCR beta CDR3 regions. RT-PCR in the first round (using the HTBI primer set) targeted the TCR CDR3. TCRdb analysed the multiplex PCR reads with MiXCR anew, one entry per CDR3 protein. This sample carries over 550,000 distinct CDR3 sequences, roughly a sixth of them seen once, and the ten largest clones take roughly 18%. The source is a woman under 30 with Graves' hyperthyroidism. Material for sequencing was blood. The chain recombines TRBV20-1 with TRBJ2-5, with 7 bases aligning to TRBD1. The CDR3 is CSVLRPTGIGAQYF. The DNA of the CDR3 is TGCAGTGTTCTCCGGCCGACAGGGATTGGGGCCCAGTACTTC.